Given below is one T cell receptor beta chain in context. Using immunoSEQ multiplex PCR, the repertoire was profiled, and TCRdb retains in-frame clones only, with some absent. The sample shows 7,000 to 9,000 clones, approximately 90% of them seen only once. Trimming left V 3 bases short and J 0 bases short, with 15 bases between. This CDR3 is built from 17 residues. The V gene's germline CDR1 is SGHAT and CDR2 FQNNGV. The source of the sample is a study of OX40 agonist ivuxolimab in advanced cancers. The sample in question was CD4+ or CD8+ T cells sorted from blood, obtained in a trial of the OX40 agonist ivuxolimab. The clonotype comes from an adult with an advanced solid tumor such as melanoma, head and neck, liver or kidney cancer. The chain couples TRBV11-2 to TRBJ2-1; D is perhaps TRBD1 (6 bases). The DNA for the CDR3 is TGTGCCAGCAGCTTTCAACACGGACAGAGCTCCTACAATGAGCAGTTCTTC. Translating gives CASSFQHGQSSYNEQFF.